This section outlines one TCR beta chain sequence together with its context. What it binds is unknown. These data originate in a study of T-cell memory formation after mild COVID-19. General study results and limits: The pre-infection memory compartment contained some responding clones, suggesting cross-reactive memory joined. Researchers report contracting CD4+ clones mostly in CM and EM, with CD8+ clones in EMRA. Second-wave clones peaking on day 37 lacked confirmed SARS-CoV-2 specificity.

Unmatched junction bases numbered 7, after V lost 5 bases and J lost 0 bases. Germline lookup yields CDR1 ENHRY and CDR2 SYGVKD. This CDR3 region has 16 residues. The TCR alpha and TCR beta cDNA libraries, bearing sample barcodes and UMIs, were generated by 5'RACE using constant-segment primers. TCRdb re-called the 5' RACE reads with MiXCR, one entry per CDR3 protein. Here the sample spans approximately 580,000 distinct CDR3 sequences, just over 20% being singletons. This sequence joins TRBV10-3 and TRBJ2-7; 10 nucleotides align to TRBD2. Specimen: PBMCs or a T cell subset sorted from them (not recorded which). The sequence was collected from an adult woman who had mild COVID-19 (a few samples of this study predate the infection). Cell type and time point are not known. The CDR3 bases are TGTGCCATCAGTACCCTCCTAGCGGGGGACTCCTACGAGCAGTACTTC. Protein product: CAISTLLAGDSYEQYF.